The 5 T cell receptor beta chains reported below all come from one sample, sequenced in a study of Graves' ophthalmopathy and Graves' hyperthyroidism. Amplifying from RNA transcripts, the study obtained TCR beta CDR3 regions. RT-PCR with HTBI primers came first, then second-round multiplex PCR. MiXCR, run by TCRdb on the multiplex PCR reads, gives a single entry per CDR3 protein. Of roughly 1.1 million distinct CDR3 sequences listed, approximately 35% are singletons. The specimen was peripheral blood or thyroid tissue (not recorded which). The receptors here all came from an adult man with Graves' hyperthyroidism.

The chain carries TRBV29-1 and TRBJ1-1; D perhaps matches TRBD1 (6 bases). The CDR3 contains 14 residues. CDR1 and CDR2 (germline): SQVTM, ANQGSEA. The V and J ends lost 6 bases and 4 bases respectively, with 18 bases between them. The chain's CDR3 is CSVQEGGRTTEAFF. The CDR3 DNA reads TGCAGCGTCCAAGAGGGGGGTAGGACCACTGAAGCTTTCTTT.

As for this clonotype: A much larger clone sits a single nucleotide away, making a read error possible. The chain employs TRBV2 and TRBJ1-6; D unresolved. Germline V gives CDR1 SNHLY, CDR2 FYNNEI. The CDR3 runs to 16 residues. The germline V and J ends were trimmed by 6 bases and 6 bases, with 18 bases remaining between them. CDR3 in DNA: TGTGCCAGCAGGGAAACCGAGGTCTTGTGTAATTCACCCCTCCACTTT. Encoded protein: CASRETEVLCNSPLHF.

This clonotype showed up many times. The chain has TRBV7-2 and TRBJ2-5; D may be TRBD1 or TRBD2 (5 bases each). Germline lookup yields CDR1 SGHTA and CDR2 FQGNSA. There are 14 residues in the CDR3. V shed 5 bases and J shed 4 bases, with 14 bases lying between them. The CDR3 sequence is CASSINWGRETQYF. The CDR3 coding sequence is TGTGCCAGCAGCATCAACTGGGGACGAGAGACCCAGTACTTC.

With regard to this clonotype: The conserved final phenylalanine or tryptophan is absent from the CDR3, which likely points to a read error. Written as DNA, the CDR3 is TGCAGCGTCCTGATGCCCGGCACCGGGGAGCTGTTTCTT. Its translation: CSVLMPGTGELFL. The chain combines TRBV29-1 with TRBJ2-2, with unresolved D. This CDR3 is 13 amino acids long. Trimming pared 6 bases from V and 4 bases from J, leaving 12 bases between. In germline, CDR1 is SQVTM, CDR2 ANQGSEA.

Notes on this clonotype: The conserved final phenylalanine or tryptophan is absent from the CDR3, which likely points to a read error. The chain uses TRBV7-8 and TRBJ1-2; D not certain. Per germline, CDR1 SGHVS and CDR2 FQNEAQ. CDR3 length: 16 amino acids. V was pared by 1 base and J by 6 bases, with 18 bases between. The CDR3 DNA is TGTGCCAGCAGCTTAGAACAACGCCGGGTATTTGATGGCTACACCCTC. It translates to CASSLEQRRVFDGYTL.